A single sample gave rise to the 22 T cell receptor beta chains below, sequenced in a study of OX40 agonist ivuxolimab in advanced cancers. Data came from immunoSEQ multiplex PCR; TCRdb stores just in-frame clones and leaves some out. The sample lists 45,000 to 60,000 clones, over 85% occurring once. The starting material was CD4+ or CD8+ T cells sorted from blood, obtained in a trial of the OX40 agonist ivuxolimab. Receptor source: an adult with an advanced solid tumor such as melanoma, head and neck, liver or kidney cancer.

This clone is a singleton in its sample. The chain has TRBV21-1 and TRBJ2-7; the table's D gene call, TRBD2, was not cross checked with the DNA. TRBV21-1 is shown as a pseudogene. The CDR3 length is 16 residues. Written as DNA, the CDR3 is TGTGCCAGCAGCCCGCGGGAGGGACAGGAGTCCTACGAGCAGTACTTC. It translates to CASSPREGQESYEQYF.

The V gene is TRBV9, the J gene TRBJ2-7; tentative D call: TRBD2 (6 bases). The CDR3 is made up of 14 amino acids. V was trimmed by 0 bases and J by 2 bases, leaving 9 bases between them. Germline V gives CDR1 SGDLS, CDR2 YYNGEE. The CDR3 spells CASSVAEGTYEQYF. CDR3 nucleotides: TGTGCCAGCAGCGTAGCGGAGGGTACCTACGAGCAGTACTTC.

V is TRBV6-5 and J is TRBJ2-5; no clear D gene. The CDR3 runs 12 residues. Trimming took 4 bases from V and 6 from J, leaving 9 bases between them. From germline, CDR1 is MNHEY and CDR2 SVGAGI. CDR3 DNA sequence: TGTGCCAGCAGTTCCCACTTAAAGACCCAGTACTTC. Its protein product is CASSSHLKTQYF.

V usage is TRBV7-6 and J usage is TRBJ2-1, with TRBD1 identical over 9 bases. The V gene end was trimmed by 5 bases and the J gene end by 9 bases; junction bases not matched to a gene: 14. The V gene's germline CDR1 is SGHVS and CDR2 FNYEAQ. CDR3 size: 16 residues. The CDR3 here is CASSTPQGAGRIEQFF. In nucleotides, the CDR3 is TGTGCCAGCAGCACCCCACAGGGGGCGGGACGGATTGAGCAGTTCTTC.

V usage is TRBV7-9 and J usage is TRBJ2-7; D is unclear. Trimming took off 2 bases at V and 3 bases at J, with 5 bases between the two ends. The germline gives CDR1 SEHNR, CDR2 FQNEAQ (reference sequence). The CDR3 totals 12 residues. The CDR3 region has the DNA TGTGCCAGCAGCTTAATTCTCTACGAGCAGTACTTC. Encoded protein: CASSLILYEQYF.

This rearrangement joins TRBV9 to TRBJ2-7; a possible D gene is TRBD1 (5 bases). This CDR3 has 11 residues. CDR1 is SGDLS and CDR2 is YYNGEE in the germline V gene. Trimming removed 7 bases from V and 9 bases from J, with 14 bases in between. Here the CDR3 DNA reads TGTGCCAGCGGAACCTCAGGGATGCAGTACTTC. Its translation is CASGTSGMQYF.

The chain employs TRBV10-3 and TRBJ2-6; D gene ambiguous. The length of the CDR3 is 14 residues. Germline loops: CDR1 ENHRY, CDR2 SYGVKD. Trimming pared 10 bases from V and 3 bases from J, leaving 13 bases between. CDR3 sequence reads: CATRLDLGANVLTF. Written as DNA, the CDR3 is TGTGCCACCCGCCTCGACCTTGGGGCCAACGTCCTGACTTTC.

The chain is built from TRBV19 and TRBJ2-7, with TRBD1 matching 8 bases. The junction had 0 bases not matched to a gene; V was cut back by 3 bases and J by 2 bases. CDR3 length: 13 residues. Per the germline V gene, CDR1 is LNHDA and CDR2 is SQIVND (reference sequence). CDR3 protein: CASSMGQAYEQYF. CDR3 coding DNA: TGTGCCAGTAGTATGGGACAGGCCTACGAGCAGTACTTC.

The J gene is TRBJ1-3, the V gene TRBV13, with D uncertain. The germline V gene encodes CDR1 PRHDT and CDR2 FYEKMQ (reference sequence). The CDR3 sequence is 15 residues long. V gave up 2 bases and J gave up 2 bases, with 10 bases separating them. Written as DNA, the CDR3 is TGTGCCAGCAGCTTAAGAGACAAGGCTGGAAACACCATATATTTT. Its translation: CASSLRDKAGNTIYF.

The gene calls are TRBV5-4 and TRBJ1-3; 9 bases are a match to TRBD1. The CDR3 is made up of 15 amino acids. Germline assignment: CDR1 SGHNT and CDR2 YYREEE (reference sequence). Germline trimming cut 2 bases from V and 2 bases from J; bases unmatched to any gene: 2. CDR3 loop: CASSFWTGAGNTIYF. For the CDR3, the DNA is TGTGCCAGCAGCTTTTGGACAGGGGCTGGAAACACCATATATTTT.

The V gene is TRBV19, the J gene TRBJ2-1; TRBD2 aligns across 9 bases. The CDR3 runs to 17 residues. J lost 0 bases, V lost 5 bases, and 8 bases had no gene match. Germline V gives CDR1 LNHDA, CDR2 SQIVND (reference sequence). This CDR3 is CASSAWTSESSYNEQFF. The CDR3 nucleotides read TGTGCCAGTAGTGCCTGGACTAGCGAGAGCTCCTACAATGAGCAGTTCTTC.

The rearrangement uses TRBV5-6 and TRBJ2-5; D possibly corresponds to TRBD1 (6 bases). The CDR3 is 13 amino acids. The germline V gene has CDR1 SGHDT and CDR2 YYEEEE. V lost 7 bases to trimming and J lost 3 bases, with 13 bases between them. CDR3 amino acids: CASAPTGEETQYF. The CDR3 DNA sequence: TGTGCCAGCGCACCGACAGGAGAAGAGACCCAGTACTTC.

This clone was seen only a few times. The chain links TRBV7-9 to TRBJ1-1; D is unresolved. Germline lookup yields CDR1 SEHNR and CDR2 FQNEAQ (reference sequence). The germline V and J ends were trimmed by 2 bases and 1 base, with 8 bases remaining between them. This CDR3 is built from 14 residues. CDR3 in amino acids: CASSLPTGNTEAFF. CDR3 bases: TGTGCCAGCAGCTTACCGACGGGGAACACTGAAGCTTTCTTT. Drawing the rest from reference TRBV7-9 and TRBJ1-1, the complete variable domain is DTGVSQNPRHKITKRGQNVTFRCDPISEHNRLYWYRQTLGQGPEFLTYFQNEAQLEKSRLLSDRFSAERPKGSFSTLEIQRTEQGDSAMYLCASSLPTGNTEAFFGQGTRLTVV.

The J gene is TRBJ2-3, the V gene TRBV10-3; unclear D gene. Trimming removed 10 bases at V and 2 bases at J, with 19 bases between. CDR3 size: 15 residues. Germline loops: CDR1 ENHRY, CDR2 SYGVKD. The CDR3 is CATQMPYRATDTQYF. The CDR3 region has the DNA TGTGCCACCCAAATGCCATATAGGGCCACAGATACGCAGTATTTT.

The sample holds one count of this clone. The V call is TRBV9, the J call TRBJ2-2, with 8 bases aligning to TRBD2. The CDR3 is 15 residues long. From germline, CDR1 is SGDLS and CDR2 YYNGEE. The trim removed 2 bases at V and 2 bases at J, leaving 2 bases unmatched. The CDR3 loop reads CASSVSGRNTGELFF. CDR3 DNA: TGTGCCAGCAGCGTGAGCGGGAGAAACACCGGGGAGCTGTTTTTT.

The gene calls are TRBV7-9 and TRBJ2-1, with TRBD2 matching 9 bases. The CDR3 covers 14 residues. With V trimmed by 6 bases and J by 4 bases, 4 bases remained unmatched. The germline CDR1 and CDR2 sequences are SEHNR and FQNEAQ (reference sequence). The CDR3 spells CASSLSGRYNEQFF. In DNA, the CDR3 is TGTGCCAGCAGTCTTAGCGGGAGATACAATGAGCAGTTCTTC. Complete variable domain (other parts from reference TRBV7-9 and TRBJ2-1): DTGVSQNPRHKITKRGQNVTFRCDPISEHNRLYWYRQTLGQGPEFLTYFQNEAQLEKSRLLSDRFSAERPKGSFSTLEIQRTEQGDSAMYLCASSLSGRYNEQFFGPGTRLTVL.

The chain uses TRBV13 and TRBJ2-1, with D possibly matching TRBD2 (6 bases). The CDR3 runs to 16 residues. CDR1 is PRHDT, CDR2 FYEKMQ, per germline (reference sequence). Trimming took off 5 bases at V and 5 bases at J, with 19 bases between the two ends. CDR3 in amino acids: CASSNPHGRGNNEQFF. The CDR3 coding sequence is TGTGCCAGCAGCAACCCACATGGGCGGGGAAACAATGAGCAGTTCTTC.

CDR3 residues: CASSLLGGLGEQYF. The CDR3 DNA is TGTGCCAGCAGTTTATTAGGGGGTCTAGGCGAGCAGTACTTC. The V call is TRBV28, the J call TRBJ2-7; possible D gene TRBD1, 6 bases. Per the germline V gene, CDR1 is MDHEN and CDR2 is SYDVKM. The germline V and J ends were trimmed by 1 base and 6 bases, with 13 bases remaining between them. The CDR3 sequence is 14 residues long. The full variable domain, with the rest looked up from reference TRBV28 and TRBJ2-7, is DVKVTQSSRYLVKRTGEKVFLECVQDMDHENMFWYRQDPGLGLRLIYFSYDVKMKEKGDIPEGYSVSREKKERFSLILESASTNQTSMYLCASSLLGGLGEQYFGPGTRLTVT.

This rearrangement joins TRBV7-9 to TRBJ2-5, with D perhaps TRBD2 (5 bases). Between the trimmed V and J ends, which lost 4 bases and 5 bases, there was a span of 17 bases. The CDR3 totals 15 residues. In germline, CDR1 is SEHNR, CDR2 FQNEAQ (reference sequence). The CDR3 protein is CASSSPWTPRETQYF. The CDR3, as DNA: TGTGCCAGCAGCTCCCCGTGGACTCCCCGGGAGACCCAGTACTTC. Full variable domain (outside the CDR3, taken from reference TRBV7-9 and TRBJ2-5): DTGVSQNPRHKITKRGQNVTFRCDPISEHNRLYWYRQTLGQGPEFLTYFQNEAQLEKSRLLSDRFSAERPKGSFSTLEIQRTEQGDSAMYLCASSSPWTPRETQYFGPGTRLLVL.

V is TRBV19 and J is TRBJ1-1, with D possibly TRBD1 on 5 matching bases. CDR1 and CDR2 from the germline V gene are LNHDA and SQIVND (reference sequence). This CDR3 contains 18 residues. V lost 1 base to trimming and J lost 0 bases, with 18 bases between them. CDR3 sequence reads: CASSIGGLKGTVNTEAFF. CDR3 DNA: TGTGCCAGTAGTATAGGGGGACTCAAGGGTACGGTGAACACTGAAGCTTTCTTT.

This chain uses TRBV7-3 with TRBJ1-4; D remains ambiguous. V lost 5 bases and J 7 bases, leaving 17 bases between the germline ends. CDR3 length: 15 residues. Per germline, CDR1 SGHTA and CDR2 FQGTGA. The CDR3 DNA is TGTGCCAGCAGCCGGTGGGCAGAAGCTAGTGAAAAACTGTTTTTT. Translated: CASSRWAEASEKLFF.

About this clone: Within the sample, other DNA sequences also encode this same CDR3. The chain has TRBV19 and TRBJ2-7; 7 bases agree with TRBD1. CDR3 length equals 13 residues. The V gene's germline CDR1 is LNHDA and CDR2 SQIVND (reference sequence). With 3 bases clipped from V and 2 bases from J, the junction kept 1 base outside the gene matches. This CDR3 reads CASSITGAYEQYF. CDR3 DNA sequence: TGTGCCAGTAGTATCACAGGGGCCTACGAGCAGTACTTC.